The TCR beta chain described here comes from a study of blood T cell repertoires in COVID-19. In germline, CDR1 is MNHEY, CDR2 SVGAGI. The length of the CDR3 is 15 residues. Trimming at V came to 6 bases and at J to 5 bases, leaving 11 bases not matched to a gene. Methods used by the authors: Reference gene primer amplification gave estimated nucleated cell counts. Clones were read by immunoSEQ multiplex PCR, and TCRdb kept only the in-frame ones, dropping some. Clone size and V and J calls were adopted from that table, with D and trimming inferred from the DNA. This table holds about 240,000 clones, about 81% found once.

The source is an older woman with active or convalescent COVID-19. V is TRBV6-5 and J is TRBJ1-2, with 8 bases fitting TRBD1. The sequencing input was peripheral blood. The CDR3, as DNA: TGTGCCAGCAGCAATCCCCAGGGGGCTCTATATGGCTACACCTTC. It is translated as CASSNPQGALYGYTF.